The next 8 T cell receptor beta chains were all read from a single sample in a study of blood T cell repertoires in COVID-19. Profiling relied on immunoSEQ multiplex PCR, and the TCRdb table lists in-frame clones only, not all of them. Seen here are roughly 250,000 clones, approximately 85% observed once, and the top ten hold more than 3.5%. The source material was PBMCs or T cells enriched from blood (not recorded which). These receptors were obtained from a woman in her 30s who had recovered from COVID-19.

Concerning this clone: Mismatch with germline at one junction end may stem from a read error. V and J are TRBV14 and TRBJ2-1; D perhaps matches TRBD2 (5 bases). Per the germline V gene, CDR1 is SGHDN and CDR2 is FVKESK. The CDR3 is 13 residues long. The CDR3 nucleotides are TGTGCCAGCAGCCAAGATCTGGCGGGCCGTCCCATCTTC. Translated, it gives CASSQDLAGRPIF.

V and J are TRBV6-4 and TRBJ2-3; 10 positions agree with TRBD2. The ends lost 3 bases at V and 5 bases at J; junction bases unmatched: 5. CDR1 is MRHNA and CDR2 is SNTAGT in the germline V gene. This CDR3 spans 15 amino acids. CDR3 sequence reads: CASSERLAGGDTQYF. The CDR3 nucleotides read TGTGCCAGCAGTGAGCGATTAGCGGGAGGAGATACGCAGTATTTT.

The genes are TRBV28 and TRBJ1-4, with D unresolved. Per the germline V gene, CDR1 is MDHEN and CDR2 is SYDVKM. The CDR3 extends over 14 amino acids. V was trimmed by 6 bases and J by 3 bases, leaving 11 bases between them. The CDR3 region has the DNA TGTGCCAGCAGACCATTGAGGGCTAATGAAAAACTGTTTTTT. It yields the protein CASRPLRANEKLFF.

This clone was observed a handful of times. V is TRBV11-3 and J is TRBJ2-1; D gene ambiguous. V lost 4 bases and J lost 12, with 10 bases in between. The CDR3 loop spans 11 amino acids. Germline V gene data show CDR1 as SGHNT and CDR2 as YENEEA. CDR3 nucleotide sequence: TGTGCCAGCAGCTCCGCCGGGTCGCAGTTCTTC. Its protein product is CASSSAGSQFF.

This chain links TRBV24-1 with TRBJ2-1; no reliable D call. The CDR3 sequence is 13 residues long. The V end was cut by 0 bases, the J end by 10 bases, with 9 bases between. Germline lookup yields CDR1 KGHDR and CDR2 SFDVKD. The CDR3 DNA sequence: TGTGCCACCAGTGATTTGCCAACAGAAGAGCAGTTCTTC. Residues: CATSDLPTEEQFF.

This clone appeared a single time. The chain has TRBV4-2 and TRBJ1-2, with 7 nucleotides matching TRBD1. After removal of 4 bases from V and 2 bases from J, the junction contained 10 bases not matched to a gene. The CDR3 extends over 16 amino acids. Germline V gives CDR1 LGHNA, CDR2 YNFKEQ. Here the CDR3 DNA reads TGTGCCAGCAGCCGAGATGGGGGGACAGCCAACTATGGCTACACCTTC. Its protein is CASSRDGGTANYGYTF.

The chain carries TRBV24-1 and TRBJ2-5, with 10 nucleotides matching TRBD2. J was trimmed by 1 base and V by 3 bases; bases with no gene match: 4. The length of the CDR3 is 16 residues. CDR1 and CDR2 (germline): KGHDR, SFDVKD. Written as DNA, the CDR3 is TGTGCCACCAGTGATGAGACTAGCGGGTTCCAAGAGACCCAGTACTTC. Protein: CATSDETSGFQETQYF.

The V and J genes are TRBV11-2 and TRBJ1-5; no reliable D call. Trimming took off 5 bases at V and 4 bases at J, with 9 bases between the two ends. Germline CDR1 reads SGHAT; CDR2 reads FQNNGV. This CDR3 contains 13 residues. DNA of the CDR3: TGTGCCAGCAGCCCCGGGAGGAATCAGCCCCAGCATTTT. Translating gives CASSPGRNQPQHF.